This T cell receptor beta chain came from a study of PD-L1 blockade in urothelial cancer. Broader study findings: Clonality of blood TCR below the median before treatment predicted better survival.

Note on this clone: Its antigen is undetermined.

Repertoires were generated with immunoSEQ multiplex PCR, while TCRdb's copy carries only in-frame clones and drops some. Of 100,000 to 150,000 clones listed, roughly 88% are singletons. The time point: peripheral blood 6 weeks after treatment start. It was locally advanced or metastatic urothelial carcinoma that patients had. The CDR3 consists of 16 residues. CDR1 is SGHKS, CDR2 YYEKEE, per germline (reference sequence). The trim removed 7 bases at V and 0 bases at J, leaving 9 bases unmatched. The sequences come from PBMCs, collected around atezolizumab (anti-PD-L1) treatment. The chain has TRBV5-5 and TRBJ2-2, with 7 bases aligning to TRBD2. The receptor comes from a man aged 50 to 59 with urothelial cancer. CDR3 DNA: TGTGCCAGCTTCCCTGCGGGGAGGGCGAACACCGGGGAGCTGTTTTTT. Amino acids: CASFPAGRANTGELFF.